The source of this TCR beta chain is a study of T cells in localized non-small cell lung cancer. Study-wide results and caveats: Adjacent lung had a median roughly 53 of the 100 largest tumor clones. Longer overall survival was linked to higher blood T cell density. Compared with tumor, uninvolved adjacent lung displayed greater T cell clonality, ranking highest overall.

Worth noting for this clone: Its antigen is unknown.

Sequenced by immunoSEQ multiplex PCR; TCRdb stores in-frame clones only, minus some. The sample yields under 20,000 clones, about 85% seen once. The CDR3 has 16 amino acids. Germline V CDR1 and CDR2: MNHEY, SVGAGI. The V end lost 2 bases, the J end lost 4 bases, and 17 bases lay between the germline ends. This TCR was sampled from a female donor of 60 years or more with stage I lung adenocarcinoma. The sequencing used peripheral blood, collected before any cancer treatment. V usage is TRBV6-5 and J usage is TRBJ1-1, with unresolved D. CDR3 coding DNA: TGTGCCAGCAGTTACCGCCTGGACGCGGAGGGCACTGAAGCTTTCTTT. Residues: CASSYRLDAEGTEAFF.